Listed below are T cell receptor beta chains from one sample, sequenced in a study of blood T cell repertoires in COVID-19. The repertoire was sequenced with immunoSEQ multiplex PCR; TCRdb's copy has only in-frame clones and lacks some. The sample records about 220,000 clones, more than 65% being singletons. Material: peripheral blood. These receptors all stem from a woman in her fifties or sixties with acute or convalescent COVID-19. CDR3s include the opening cysteine and the closing phenylalanine or tryptophan. D genes are given only for firm matches. Clone size is shown for a subset of rows, as once, few, many or a class of expanded clone.

. | TRBJ1-5 | TRBV12-3/TRBV12-4 | . | CASSLGGGKPQHF | TGTGCCAGCAGTTTAGGGGGGGGCAAGCCCCAGCATTTT
. | TRBJ2-2 | TRBV28 | . | CASSLAGRTGELFF | TGTGCCAGCAGTTTAGCAGGGCGCACCGGGGAGCTGTTTTTT
TRBD1 | TRBJ2-7 | TRBV2 | . | CASSAGTGVGEQYF | TGTGCCAGCAGTGCCGGGACAGGGGTTGGTGAGCAGTACTTC
TRBD1 | TRBJ1-2 | TRBV19 | . | CASSRGQGASGYTF | TGTGCCAGTAGTCGGGGACAGGGTGCTTCTGGCTACACCTTC
. | TRBJ1-6 | TRBV5-8 | . | CASSSPPTTYNSPLHF | TGTGCCAGCAGCTCGCCCCCGACAACCTATAATTCACCCCTCCACTTT
TRBD1 | TRBJ1-1 | TRBV4-2 | . | CASSLLPPGQGSGNTEAFF | TGTGCCAGCAGCCTTTTACCACCGGGACAGGGAAGTGGGAACACTGAAGCTTTCTTT
TRBD1 | TRBJ2-7 | TRBV24-1 | once | CATSDPSDDRDLRYEQYF | TGTGCCACCAGTGACCCCTCCGACGACAGGGATCTAAGGTACGAGCAGTACTTC
TRBD1 | TRBJ1-1 | TRBV5-1 | once | CASRSPGQGPEAFF | TGCGCCAGCAGATCACCGGGACAGGGACCTGAAGCTTTCTTT
TRBD1 | TRBJ1-1 | TRBV7-9 | . | CASSDTGTGFPEAFF | TGTGCCAGCAGCGATACCGGGACAGGGTTTCCTGAAGCTTTCTTT
TRBD1 | TRBJ1-2 | TRBV4-3 | . | CASGHRGRAFGYTF | TGCGCCAGTGGACACAGGGGACGTGCTTTCGGCTACACCTTC